These 10 T cell receptor beta chains originate from one sample sequenced in a study of shared clonotypes between healthy human individuals. Produced via immunoSEQ multiplex PCR; TCRdb's table is partial and in-frame only. The table shows 450,000 to 600,000 clones, with around 80% occurring only once. The specimen sequenced was PBMCs. The origin of the receptors is a woman in her thirties or forties in good health. Some clones in this sample may be carry-over from other donors' samples.

The rearrangement uses TRBV18 and TRBJ1-2, with 7 nucleotides matching TRBD1. The V gene end was trimmed by 0 bases and the J gene end by 6 bases; junction bases not matched to a gene: 4. The CDR3 contains 14 residues. Germline CDR1 KGHSH, CDR2 LQKENI. The CDR3: CASSPPSRGDGYTF. The CDR3 coding sequence is TGTGCCAGCTCACCACCGTCCAGGGGGGATGGCTACACCTTC.

Written as DNA, the CDR3 is TGTGCCAGCAGCTTAGGACTAGCGGCGCGGGACGAGCAGTACTTC. It codes for CASSLGLAARDEQYF. This chain links TRBV11-2 with TRBJ2-7; 9 bases fit TRBD2. Unmatched junction bases numbered 6, after V lost 1 base and J lost 5 bases. The length of the CDR3 is 15 residues. Germline CDR1 SGHAT, CDR2 FQNNGV. Complete variable domain (other parts from reference TRBV11-2 and TRBJ2-7): EAGVAQSPRYKIIEKRQSVAFWCNPISGHATLYWYQQILGQGPKLLIQFQNNGVVDDSQLPKDRFSAERLKGVDSTLKIQPAKLEDSAVYLCASSLGLAARDEQYFGPGTRLTVT.

The table lists this clone with a few counts. The chain has TRBV30 and TRBJ2-2, with D hard to call. The V end lost 3 bases, the J end lost 2 bases, and 10 bases lay between the germline ends. The CDR3 loop spans 14 amino acids. The germline gives CDR1 GTSNPN, CDR2 SVGIG (reference sequence). CDR3 DNA: TGTGCCTGGAGGAGGCTTTTTAACACCGGGGAGCTGTTTTTT. Protein product: CAWRRLFNTGELFF.

This clone was detected only once. Within the sample, other DNA sequences also encode this same CDR3. This sequence joins TRBV2 and TRBJ2-2, with a possible D match to TRBD1 (6 bases). Germline V lookup: CDR1 SNHLY, CDR2 FYNNEI. Trimming took off 6 bases at V and 2 bases at J, with 10 bases between the two ends. The CDR3 sequence is 14 residues long. DNA of the CDR3: TGTGCCAGCAGGGGGACACCCAACACCGGGGAGCTGTTTTTT. Its translation is CASRGTPNTGELFF.

The V gene is TRBV30, the J gene TRBJ2-4; D possibly matches TRBD1 or TRBD2 (5 bases each). The CDR3 contains 18 residues. V lost 1 base and J 0 bases, leaving 19 bases between the germline ends. Germline CDR1 GTSNPN, CDR2 SVGIG (reference sequence). CDR3: CAWSEGRQLYLAKNIQYF. For the CDR3, the DNA is TGTGCCTGGAGTGAGGGGAGACAGCTTTATCTAGCCAAAAACATTCAGTACTTC.

The chain employs TRBV7-8 and TRBJ1-1, with D tentatively TRBD1 (6 bases). V was cut by 4 bases and J by 6 bases, with 18 bases left in between. The CDR3 contains 15 residues. Germline V gives CDR1 SGHVS, CDR2 FQNEAQ. In DNA, the CDR3 is TGTGCCAGCAGCTCAAAACAGGAAGCAGGGGCTGAAGCTTTCTTT. Protein product: CASSSKQEAGAEAFF.

The J gene is TRBJ2-7, the V gene TRBV5-1; tentatively, D is TRBD1 (5 bases). The germline gives CDR1 SGHRS, CDR2 YFSETQ. This CDR3 is 17 amino acids long. V was clipped by 1 base and J by 2 bases, with 19 bases between them. The chain's CDR3 is CASSLPQGPGQAYEQYF. CDR3 coding DNA: TGCGCCAGCAGCTTGCCTCAGGGCCCAGGGCAGGCCTACGAGCAGTACTTC.

This chain uses TRBV9 with TRBJ2-2; TRBD2 aligns across 8 bases. V was pared by 3 bases and J by 3 bases, with 1 base of the junction left unmatched. Germline V gene lookup returns CDR1 SGDLS and CDR2 YYNGEE. The CDR3 is 14 amino acids. Here the CDR3 reads CASSASGHTGELFF. In DNA form, the CDR3 reads TGTGCCAGCAGCGCTAGCGGGCACACCGGGGAGCTGTTTTTT. Complete variable domain (other parts from reference TRBV9 and TRBJ2-2): DSGVTQTPKHLITATGQRVTLRCSPRSGDLSVYWYQQSLDQGLQFLIQYYNGEERAKGNILERFSAQQFPDLHSELNLSSLELGDSALYFCASSASGHTGELFFGEGSRLTVL.

For the CDR3, the DNA is TGCGCCAGCGGAGGACTAGCCGACAATGAGCAGTTCTTC. It encodes CASGGLADNEQFF. The V call is TRBV5-1, the J call TRBJ2-1; 8 bases line up with TRBD2. Trimming at V came to 7 bases and at J to 5 bases, leaving 5 bases not matched to a gene. This CDR3 region has 13 residues. CDR1 is SGHRS and CDR2 is YFSETQ in the germline V gene.

The rearrangement links TRBV19 to TRBJ1-5; D gene uncertain. Trimming removed 4 bases from V and 7 bases from J, with 17 bases in between. The CDR3 has 15 amino acids. Germline CDR1 is LNHDA and CDR2 is SQIVND (reference sequence). For the CDR3, the DNA is TGTGCCAGTAGTACCCGGGCCTCCACGGAGCAGCCCCAGCATTTT. Translated: CASSTRASTEQPQHF.